The 19 T cell receptor beta chains in this list originate from one sample, sequenced in a study of blood T cell repertoires in COVID-19. The assay was immunoSEQ multiplex PCR, and TCRdb's table has in-frame clones only and misses some. This sample carries 400,000 to 450,000 clones, 70% to 90% of them seen once, and the ten largest clones take over 10%. The sequencing input was peripheral blood. These receptors all stem from a woman aged 50 to 60 with COVID-19, enrolled during active disease.

V usage is TRBV7-2 and J usage is TRBJ2-3, with TRBD2 matching 8 bases. The CDR3 length is 17 residues. J lost 0 bases, V lost 2 bases, and 7 bases had no gene match. Germline CDR1 reads SGHTA; CDR2 reads FQGNSA. CDR3 nucleotide sequence: TGTGCCAGCAGCTTAAGGGCGGGGGGCGGTAGCACAGATACGCAGTATTTT. Residues: CASSLRAGGGSTDTQYF.

A note on this clone: At the DNA level, this CDR3 is encoded by other sequences in the same sample as well. The chain is built from TRBV7-8 and TRBJ2-3; 11 bases map to TRBD2. The CDR3 consists of 16 residues. Germline V CDR1 and CDR2: SGHVS, FQNEAQ. V gave up 2 bases and J gave up 2 bases; unmatched junction bases: 3. CDR3 in DNA: TGTGCCAGCAGCTTACTAGCGGGGGGATCCACAGATACGCAGTATTTT. The encoded protein is CASSLLAGGSTDTQYF.

This clone has just one count. The chain carries TRBV10-1 and TRBJ2-2; 7 nucleotides agree with TRBD2. The CDR3 sequence is 20 residues long. CDR1 WNHNN and CDR2 SYGVQD come from the germline V gene (reference sequence). The junction had 20 bases not matched to a gene; V was cut back by 7 bases and J by 0 bases. The CDR3 protein is CASIFLGWRELNANTGELFF. In DNA, the CDR3 is TGCGCCAGCATTTTCCTTGGATGGCGGGAGCTAAATGCGAACACCGGGGAGCTGTTTTTT.

The chain joins TRBV5-8 to TRBJ1-4; no clear D. V was cut by 4 bases and J by 6 bases, with 10 bases left in between. The CDR3 contains 13 residues. Germline lookup yields CDR1 SGHTS and CDR2 YDEGEE. CDR3 DNA sequence: TGTGCCAGCAGCCCTGACGCGGATGAAAAACTGTTTTTT. As protein: CASSPDADEKLFF.

The chain carries TRBV14 and TRBJ2-3; the match to TRBD2 covers 8 bases. The CDR3 sequence is 18 residues long. Unmatched junction bases numbered 17, after V lost 4 bases and J lost 5 bases. Germline V CDR1 and CDR2: SGHDN, FVKESK. CDR3 in DNA: TGTGCCAGCAGCCTGAGGGGTGACTCGCGGGAGGCCGGAGATACGCAGTATTTT. Amino acid sequence: CASSLRGDSREAGDTQYF.

Turning to this clone: This specimen includes other DNA sequences encoding the same CDR3. The V call is TRBV6-6, the J call TRBJ2-2; TRBD1 agrees at 7 bases. V dropped 6 bases and J dropped 1; count of bases not matched to a gene: 5. Germline-derived CDR1 and CDR2 are MNHNY and SVGAGI (reference sequence). This CDR3 has 15 amino acids. CDR3 region: CASSPRTGNTGELFF. The DNA of the CDR3 is TGTGCCAGCAGCCCCCGGACAGGGAACACCGGGGAGCTGTTTTTT.

The J gene is TRBJ2-2, the V gene TRBV6-5; 10 bases are shared with TRBD1. J gave up 7 bases and V 7 bases, and 9 bases lay outside the gene matches. Germline V gene data show CDR1 as MNHEY and CDR2 as SVGAGI. There are 15 residues in the CDR3. CDR3 nucleotide sequence: TGTGCCAGCATTTTAGGGACAGGGGTGTTCGGGGAGCTGTTTTTT. Protein: CASILGTGVFGELFF.

With regard to this clone: The sample holds other DNA sequences that translate to the same CDR3. The chain couples TRBV7-3 to TRBJ2-3; 8 bases match TRBD2. V trimming: 2 bases; J trimming: 1 base; junction bases outside the gene matches: 2. The CDR3 runs 15 residues. The germline V gene encodes CDR1 SGHTA and CDR2 FQGTGA. The CDR3 loop is CASSLAGGRTDTQYF. CDR3 DNA sequence: TGTGCCAGCAGCTTAGCGGGGGGCCGCACAGATACGCAGTATTTT.

The V and J genes are TRBV29-1 and TRBJ1-1; TRBD1 agrees at 8 bases. V dropped 7 bases and J dropped 4; count of bases not matched to a gene: 5. The germline CDR1 and CDR2 sequences are SQVTM and ANQGSEA. This CDR3 is 12 amino acids long. The CDR3 protein is CSARQGPTEAFF. CDR3 DNA: TGCAGCGCACGACAGGGGCCCACTGAAGCTTTCTTT. Full variable domain (missing parts from reference TRBV29-1 and TRBJ1-1): SAVISQKPSRDICQRGTSLTIQCQVDSQVTMMFWYRQQPGQSLTLIATANQGSEATYESGFVIDKFPISRPNLTFSTLTVSNMSPEDSSIYLCSARQGPTEAFFGQGTRLTVV.

The count of this clone is one. The chain links TRBV19 to TRBJ1-1, with D maybe TRBD1 (5 bases). Per the germline V gene, CDR1 is LNHDA and CDR2 is SQIVND (reference sequence). The CDR3 runs to 13 residues. Trimming stripped 4 bases from V and 4 bases from J, with 10 bases between. CDR3 nucleotide sequence: TGTGCCAGTAGTACGCAAAGGGGCACTGAAGCTTTCTTT. The encoded protein is CASSTQRGTEAFF.

The chain couples TRBV6-6 to TRBJ1-4; no clear D gene. The CDR3 contains 13 residues. The ends were cut back, 5 bases at V and 7 bases at J, with 11 bases in the middle. Germline values: CDR1 MNHNY, CDR2 SVGAGI (reference sequence). The CDR3 here is CASSVTRGEKLFF. The CDR3 nucleotides are TGTGCCAGCAGTGTAACACGGGGTGAAAAACTGTTTTTT.

This clone was observed once. The CDR3 DNA sequence: TGCAGCGTTGAAGTAGGCCAGCGGGGGGGAAACGAGCAGTACTTC. It translates to CSVEVGQRGGNEQYF. The J gene is TRBJ2-7, the V gene TRBV29-1, with TRBD2 matching over 10 bases. CDR3 size: 15 residues. Losses at the gene ends were 1 base for V and 5 bases for J; bases not matched to a gene: 8. The germline V gene encodes CDR1 SQVTM and CDR2 ANQGSEA.

The chain is built from TRBV30 and TRBJ2-1; D might be TRBD2 (6 bases). Germline V gene data show CDR1 as GTSNPN and CDR2 as SVGIG (reference sequence). The CDR3 spans 15 residues. V lost 6 bases to trimming and J lost 4 bases, with 19 bases between them. DNA of the CDR3: TGTGCCTGCCCTAAGACGGGACTTACTTACAATGAGCAGTTCTTC. Translating gives CACPKTGLTYNEQFF. Full variable domain (rest looked up from reference TRBV30 and TRBJ2-1): SQTIHQWPATLVQPVGSPLSLECTVEGTSNPNLYWYRQAAGRGLQLLFYSVGIGQISSEVPQNLSASRPQDRQFILSSKKLLLSDSGFYLCACPKTGLTYNEQFFGPGTRLTVL.

This clone has only a few counts. Additional DNA sequences in this sample encode the identical CDR3. The chain carries TRBV5-1 and TRBJ2-3, with TRBD2 identical over 13 bases. The ends lost 7 bases at V and 3 bases at J; junction bases unmatched: 5. The CDR3 extends over 15 amino acids. The germline V gene has CDR1 SGHRS and CDR2 YFSETQ. The DNA of the CDR3 is TGCGCCAGCCAGACTAGCGGGGGGCTAACAGATACGCAGTATTTT. The encoded protein is CASQTSGGLTDTQYF.

This chain links TRBV5-4 with TRBJ1-1; D ambiguous. CDR3 length equals 14 residues. V dropped 9 bases and J dropped 1 base, with 16 bases sitting between them. Germline values: CDR1 SGHNT, CDR2 YYREEE (reference sequence). CDR3 in amino acids: CATRRAVGNTEAFF. In nucleotides, the CDR3 is TGTGCCACCCGACGAGCGGTTGGGAACACTGAAGCTTTCTTT.

The chain is built from TRBV28 and TRBJ2-3; unclear D gene. The CDR3 has 17 amino acids. Germline V gene sequence: CDR1 MDHEN, CDR2 SYDVKM. Trimming cost V 6 bases and J 2 bases, with 21 bases left between them. CDR3 in amino acids: CASSPPRRGVYTDTQYF. For the CDR3, the DNA is TGTGCCAGCAGCCCTCCGCGTAGAGGAGTTTACACAGATACGCAGTATTTT.

This clone came up once. Distinct nucleotide sequences in the sample also encode this CDR3. The genes are TRBV19 and TRBJ2-3; D might be TRBD2 (7 bases). The germline V gene encodes CDR1 LNHDA and CDR2 SQIVND (reference sequence). CDR3 length: 14 residues. Trimming pared 3 bases from V and 3 bases from J, leaving 10 bases between. The CDR3 DNA follows: TGTGCCAGTAGTATTGAGGGGGGGACAGATACGCAGTATTTT. Its translation: CASSIEGGTDTQYF.

As concerns this clone: Other nucleotide sequences in the sample specify the same CDR3. This sequence joins TRBV5-4 and TRBJ1-2, with D possibly matching TRBD1 (6 bases). This CDR3 is 13 amino acids long. Trimming removed 0 bases at V and 4 bases at J, with 7 bases between. In germline, CDR1 is SGHNT, CDR2 YYREEE (reference sequence). In nucleotides, the CDR3 is TGTGCCAGCAGCTTGGGGACAGTCTATGGCTACACCTTC. Translation gives CASSLGTVYGYTF.

The V and J genes are TRBV6-5 and TRBJ2-2; D is perhaps TRBD2 (5 bases). This CDR3 has 14 residues. Germline loops: CDR1 MNHEY, CDR2 SVGAGI. Trimming left V 8 bases short and J 4 bases short, with 14 bases between. The CDR3 here is CASGLTTITGELFF. In DNA, the CDR3 is TGTGCCAGCGGACTCACGACGATCACCGGGGAGCTGTTTTTT.